These 17 T cell receptor beta chains originate from one sample sequenced in a study of OX40 agonist ivuxolimab in advanced cancers. Libraries were made using the immunoSEQ multiplex PCR assay. In its TCRdb copy, this immuneACCESS table keeps in-frame sequences only and misses some clones. Where compared with another copy, unresolved V genes explain less than half of these, and the others have no known cause. Within this sample are 74,000 or so clones, with about 90% of them counted one time only. The top ten hold approximately 2% of the sample. The sample was CD4+ or CD8+ T cells sorted from blood, taken in a trial of the OX40 agonist ivuxolimab. These receptors all come from an adult with an advanced solid tumor such as melanoma, head and neck, liver or kidney cancer.

CDR3 DNA sequence: TGTGCCAGCTCACTATTGAAGGGGGGAGACACTGAAGCTTTCTTT. As protein: CASSLLKGGDTEAFF. This chain connects TRBV18 to TRBJ1-1; TRBD1 is a possible D gene (6 bases). Deletions cut 4 bases from V and 3 bases from J, with 15 bases between. Germline V CDR1 and CDR2: KGHSH, LQKENI. The CDR3 has 15 residues.

CDR3 amino acids: CASHPGTSGIYNEQFF. CDR3 nucleotides: TGCGCCAGCCATCCCGGGACTAGCGGGATCTACAATGAGCAGTTCTTC. This chain connects TRBV5-1 to TRBJ2-1; TRBD2 aligns across 13 bases. V lost 7 bases and J lost 3; bases outside the gene matches: 7. Germline V gene sequence: CDR1 SGHRS, CDR2 YFSETQ. The CDR3 runs 16 residues.

This clone was counted only a few times. This chain joins TRBV7-9 and TRBJ1-2, with 8 bases aligning to TRBD1. Germline V lookup: CDR1 SEHNR, CDR2 FQNEAQ (reference sequence). This CDR3 spans 16 amino acids. The J segment lost 7 bases and the V segment lost 7 bases, leaving 17 bases of the junction unmatched. The CDR3 here is CASTLTGNRGSGGYTF. The CDR3 nucleotides are TGTGCCAGCACCCTAACAGGGAACAGGGGGTCCGGTGGCTACACCTTC.

This chain joins TRBV4-3 and TRBJ2-1; D call uncertain. V lost 1 base, J lost 3 bases, and 7 bases lay in between. The CDR3 covers 14 residues. Germline loops: CDR1 LGHNA, CDR2 YSLEER. CDR3 bases: TGCGCCAGCAGCCAAGGGATCCTCTACAATGAGCAGTTCTTC. Amino acids: CASSQGILYNEQFF.

The chain uses TRBV5-1 and TRBJ2-2; D ambiguous. Trimming removed 2 bases from V and 2 bases from J, with 10 bases in between. Germline assignment: CDR1 SGHRS and CDR2 YFSETQ. This CDR3 has 15 amino acids. CDR3 protein: CASSFAGANTGELFF. The DNA for the CDR3 is TGCGCCAGCAGCTTCGCAGGCGCTAACACCGGGGAGCTGTTTTTT.

V is TRBV5-1 and J is TRBJ1-2, with D uncertain. Germline CDR1 reads SGHRS; CDR2 reads YFSETQ. This CDR3 spans 13 amino acids. V lost 4 bases to trimming and J lost 4 bases, with 11 bases between them. The CDR3 coding sequence is TGCGCCAGCAGCCCGTCACGAGCCTATGGCTACACCTTC. This translates into CASSPSRAYGYTF. The full variable domain, with the rest looked up from reference TRBV5-1 and TRBJ1-2, is KAGVTQTPRYLIKTRGQQVTLSCSPISGHRSVSWYQQTPGQGLQFLFEYFSETQRNKGNFPGRFSGRQFSNSRSEMNVSTLELGDSALYLCASSPSRAYGYTFGSGTRLTVV.

A single count supports this clone. This chain joins TRBV7-2 and TRBJ1-2, with D perhaps matching TRBD1 (6 bases). Trimming cost V 1 base and J 2 bases, with 11 bases left between them. Germline values: CDR1 SGHTA, CDR2 FQGNSA. This CDR3 comprises 15 residues. CDR3 DNA sequence: TGTGCCAGCAGCTTAGACCCCCAGGGGAACTATGGCTACACCTTC. Amino acid sequence: CASSLDPQGNYGYTF.

The CDR3 spells CASSVQGAYEKLFF. CDR3 DNA sequence: TGTGCCAGCAGCGTACAGGGGGCCTATGAAAAACTGTTTTTT. The chain uses TRBV11-2 and TRBJ1-4, with 9 bases aligning to TRBD1. Trimming at V came to 5 bases and at J to 6 bases, leaving 4 bases not matched to a gene. This CDR3 comprises 14 residues. The germline V gene encodes CDR1 SGHAT and CDR2 FQNNGV.

The chain employs TRBV7-2 and TRBJ2-3; TRBD2 aligns across 8 bases. In germline, CDR1 is SGHTA, CDR2 FQGNSA. The CDR3 runs to 16 residues. J gave up 1 base and V 5 bases, and 8 bases lay outside the gene matches. CDR3 sequence reads: CASSTSGGPGTDTQYF. In nucleotides, the CDR3 is TGTGCCAGCAGCACATCGGGGGGGCCGGGCACAGATACGCAGTATTTT.

The V call is TRBV5-1, the J call TRBJ1-1; TRBD1 aligns across 9 bases. V shed 4 bases, J shed 3 bases, and the junction held 4 bases outside the gene matches. The CDR3 consists of 14 residues. From germline, CDR1 is SGHRS and CDR2 YFSETQ. CDR3 nucleotides: TGCGCCAGCAGCGCCGGGACAGGGTACACTGAAGCTTTCTTT. It specifies CASSAGTGYTEAFF.

This chain links TRBV6-5 with TRBJ2-7, with D possibly matching TRBD2 (6 bases). CDR1 MNHEY and CDR2 SVGAGI come from the germline V gene. Trimming took 2 bases from V and 3 from J, leaving 17 bases between them. This CDR3 spans 16 amino acids. The CDR3, as DNA: TGTGCCAGCAGTTACCACGCGGCAGGGAGGAACTACGAGCAGTACTTC. Its translation is CASSYHAAGRNYEQYF.

This clone was seen only a few times. J is TRBJ2-1 and V is TRBV21-1; the D call of TRBD2 is as the table states it, not checked on the DNA. TRBV21-1 has pseudogene status. The CDR3 is 17 amino acids. The CDR3 coding sequence is TGTGCCAGCAGTAGGCGGGGGGACTTTAGCTCCTACAATGAGCAGTTCTTC. This encodes CASSRRGDFSSYNEQFF.

This clone appeared a single time. This chain links TRBV29-1 with TRBJ2-3; 8 nucleotides line up with TRBD1. CDR1 and CDR2 (germline): SQVTM, ANQGSEA. Unmatched junction bases numbered 13, after V lost 6 bases and J lost 2 bases. The CDR3 is 16 amino acids. The chain's CDR3 is CSVGNPLTGDTDTQYF. CDR3 sequence (DNA): TGCAGCGTCGGAAACCCTCTGACAGGGGACACAGATACGCAGTATTTT.

This chain uses TRBV11-3 with TRBJ1-1, with a possible D match to TRBD1 (5 bases). This CDR3 is built from 12 residues. The germline gives CDR1 SGHNT, CDR2 YENEEA. V was pared by 1 base and J by 7 bases, with 7 bases between. CDR3 bases: TGTGCCAGCAGCTTAGGGGGCGTTGAAGCTTTCTTT. Residues: CASSLGGVEAFF.

This CDR3 is CASSGDRGLYNEQFF. DNA of the CDR3: TGTGCCAGCAGTGGTGACAGGGGGTTATACAATGAGCAGTTCTTC. The V gene is TRBV2, the J gene TRBJ2-1; 9 positions agree with TRBD1. CDR3 length: 15 residues. The germline V gene encodes CDR1 SNHLY and CDR2 FYNNEI. Trimming at V came to 4 bases and at J to 4 bases, leaving 5 bases not matched to a gene.

V gene TRBV6-6 combines with J gene TRBJ2-1; D is ambiguous. Germline V lookup: CDR1 MNHNY, CDR2 SVGAGI (reference sequence). With 6 bases removed from V and 11 bases from J, the gap between germline ends came to 11 bases. The CDR3 has 11 residues. CDR3 in DNA: TGTGCCAGCAGGCTCGACGGTAAGCAGTTCTTC. This sequence encodes CASRLDGKQFF.

J is TRBJ2-3 and V is TRBV11-3; D is unresolved. Germline V gene lookup returns CDR1 SGHNT and CDR2 YENEEA. The CDR3 loop spans 14 amino acids. V was cut by 1 base and J by 2 bases, with 7 bases left in between. The CDR3 coding sequence is TGTGCCAGCAGCTTAGCGGCAGCCACAGATACGCAGTATTTT. This codes for CASSLAAATDTQYF.